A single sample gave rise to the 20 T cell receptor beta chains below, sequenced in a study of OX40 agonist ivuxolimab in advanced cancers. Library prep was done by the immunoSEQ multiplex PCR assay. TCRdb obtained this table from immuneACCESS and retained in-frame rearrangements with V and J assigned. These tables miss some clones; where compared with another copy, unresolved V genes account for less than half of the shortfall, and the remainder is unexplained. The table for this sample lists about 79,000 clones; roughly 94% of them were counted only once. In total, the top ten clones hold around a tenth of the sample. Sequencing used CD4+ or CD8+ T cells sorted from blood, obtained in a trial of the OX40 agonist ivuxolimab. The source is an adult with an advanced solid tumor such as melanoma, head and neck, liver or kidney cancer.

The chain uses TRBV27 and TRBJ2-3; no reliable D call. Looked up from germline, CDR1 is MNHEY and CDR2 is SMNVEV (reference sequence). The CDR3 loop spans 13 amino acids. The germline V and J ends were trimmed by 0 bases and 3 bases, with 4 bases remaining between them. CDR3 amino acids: CASSLSWTDTQYF. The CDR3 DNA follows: TGTGCCAGCAGTTTATCGTGGACAGATACGCAGTATTTT.

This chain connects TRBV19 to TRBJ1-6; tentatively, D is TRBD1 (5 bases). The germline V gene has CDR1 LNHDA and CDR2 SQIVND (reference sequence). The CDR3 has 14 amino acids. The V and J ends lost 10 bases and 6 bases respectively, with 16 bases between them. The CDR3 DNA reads TGTGCCACCACGTACGGGACTCGTAATTCACCCCTCCACTTT. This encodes CATTYGTRNSPLHF.

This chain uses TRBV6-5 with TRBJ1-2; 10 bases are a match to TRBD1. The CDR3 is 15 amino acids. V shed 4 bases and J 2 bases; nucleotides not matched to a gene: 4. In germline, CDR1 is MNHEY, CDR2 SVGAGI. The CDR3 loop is CASSLGQGLNYGYTF. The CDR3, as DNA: TGTGCCAGCAGTTTGGGACAGGGGCTAAACTATGGCTACACCTTC.

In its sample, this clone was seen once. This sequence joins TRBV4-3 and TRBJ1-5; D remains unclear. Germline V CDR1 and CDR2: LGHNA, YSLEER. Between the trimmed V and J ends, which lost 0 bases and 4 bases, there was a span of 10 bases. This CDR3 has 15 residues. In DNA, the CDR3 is TGCGCCAGCAGCCAAGATGAGGGAGAGAATCAGCCCCAGCATTTT. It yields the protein CASSQDEGENQPQHF.

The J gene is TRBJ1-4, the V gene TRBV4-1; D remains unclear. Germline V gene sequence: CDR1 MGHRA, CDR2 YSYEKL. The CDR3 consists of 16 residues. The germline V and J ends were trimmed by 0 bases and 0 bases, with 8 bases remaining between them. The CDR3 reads CASSQDTTATNEKLFF. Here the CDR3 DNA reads TGCGCCAGCAGCCAAGATACTACTGCAACTAATGAAAAACTGTTTTTT.

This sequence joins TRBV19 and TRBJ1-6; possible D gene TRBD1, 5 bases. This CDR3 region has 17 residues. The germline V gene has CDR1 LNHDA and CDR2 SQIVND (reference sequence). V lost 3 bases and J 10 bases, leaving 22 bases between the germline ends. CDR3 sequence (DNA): TGTGCCAGTAGTATCTCCTCCGCAGGGTTGGAAGGCTCACCCCTCCACTTT. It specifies CASSISSAGLEGSPLHF.

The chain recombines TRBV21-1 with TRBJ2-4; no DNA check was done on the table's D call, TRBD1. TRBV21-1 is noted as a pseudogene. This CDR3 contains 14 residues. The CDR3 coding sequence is TGTGCCAGCAGCACAGGACAGGATCCCGAAATTCAGTACTTC. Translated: CASSTGQDPEIQYF.

The DNA of the CDR3 is TGTGCCAGTAGTATAGATTTTGGACTCTCCTCCTACGAGCAGTACTTC. Translation gives CASSIDFGLSSYEQYF. The rearrangement joins TRBV19 to TRBJ2-7; tentatively, D is TRBD2 (5 bases). The CDR3 has 16 residues. With 0 bases removed from V and 0 bases from J, the gap between germline ends came to 12 bases. Germline-derived CDR1 and CDR2 are LNHDA and SQIVND (reference sequence).

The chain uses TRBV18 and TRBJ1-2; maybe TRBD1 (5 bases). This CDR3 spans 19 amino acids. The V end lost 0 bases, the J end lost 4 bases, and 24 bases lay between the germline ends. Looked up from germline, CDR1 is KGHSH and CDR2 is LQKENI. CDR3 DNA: TGTGCCAGCTCACCACCGTCAGGGAGCGCCAGCGTCCCTTTCTATGGCTACACCTTC. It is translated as CASSPPSGSASVPFYGYTF. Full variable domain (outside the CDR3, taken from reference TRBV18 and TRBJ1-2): NAGVMQNPRHLVRRRGQEARLRCSPMKGHSHVYWYRQLPEEGLKFMVYLQKENIIDESGMPKERFSAEFPKEGPSILRIQQVVRGDSAAYFCASSPPSGSASVPFYGYTFGSGTRLTVV.

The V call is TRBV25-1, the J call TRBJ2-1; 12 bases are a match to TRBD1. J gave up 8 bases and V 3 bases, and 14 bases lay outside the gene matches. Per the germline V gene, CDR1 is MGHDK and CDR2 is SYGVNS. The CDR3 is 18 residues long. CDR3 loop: CASSDPGTGGRGWDEQFF. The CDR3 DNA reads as TGTGCCAGCAGTGATCCTGGGACAGGGGGCCGAGGCTGGGATGAGCAGTTCTTC.

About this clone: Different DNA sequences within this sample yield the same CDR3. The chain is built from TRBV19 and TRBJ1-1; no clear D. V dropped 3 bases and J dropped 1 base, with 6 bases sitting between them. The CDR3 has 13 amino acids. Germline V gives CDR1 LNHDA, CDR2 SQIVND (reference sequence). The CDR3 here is CASSISGNTEAFF. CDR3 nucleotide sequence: TGTGCCAGTAGTATCTCCGGGAACACTGAAGCTTTCTTT.

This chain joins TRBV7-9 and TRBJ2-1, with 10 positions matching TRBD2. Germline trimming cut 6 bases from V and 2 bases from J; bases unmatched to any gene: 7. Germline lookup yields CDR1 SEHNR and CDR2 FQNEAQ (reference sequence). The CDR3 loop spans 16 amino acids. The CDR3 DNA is TGTGCCAGCAGTCACACTAGCGGGGTCACCTACAATGAGCAGTTCTTC. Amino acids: CASSHTSGVTYNEQFF.

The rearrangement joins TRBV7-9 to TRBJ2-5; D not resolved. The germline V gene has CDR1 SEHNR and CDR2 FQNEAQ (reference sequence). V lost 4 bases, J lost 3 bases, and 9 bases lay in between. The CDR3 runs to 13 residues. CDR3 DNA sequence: TGTGCCAGCAGCTCTGGGTGGGAAGAGACCCAGTACTTC. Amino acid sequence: CASSSGWEETQYF.

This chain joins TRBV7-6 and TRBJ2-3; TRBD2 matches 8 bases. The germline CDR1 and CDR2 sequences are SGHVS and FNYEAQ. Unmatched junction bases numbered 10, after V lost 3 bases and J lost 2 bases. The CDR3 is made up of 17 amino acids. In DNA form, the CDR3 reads TGTGCCAGCAGCTTTGACCATAGCGGGGCTGCCACAGATACGCAGTATTTT. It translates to CASSFDHSGAATDTQYF.

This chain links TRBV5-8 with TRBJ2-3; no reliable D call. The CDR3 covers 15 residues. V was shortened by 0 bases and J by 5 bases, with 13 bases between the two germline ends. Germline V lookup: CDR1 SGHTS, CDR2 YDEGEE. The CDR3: CASSLDSPGRDTQYF. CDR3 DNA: TGTGCCAGCAGCTTGGACTCGCCAGGCCGAGATACGCAGTATTTT.

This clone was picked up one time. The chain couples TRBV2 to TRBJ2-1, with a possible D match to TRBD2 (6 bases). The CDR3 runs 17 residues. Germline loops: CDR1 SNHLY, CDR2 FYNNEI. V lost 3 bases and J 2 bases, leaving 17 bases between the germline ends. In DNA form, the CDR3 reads TGTGCCAGCAGTGAGAGGAGGGCGGCGGCCGCCTACAATGAGCAGTTCTTC. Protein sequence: CASSERRAAAAYNEQFF.

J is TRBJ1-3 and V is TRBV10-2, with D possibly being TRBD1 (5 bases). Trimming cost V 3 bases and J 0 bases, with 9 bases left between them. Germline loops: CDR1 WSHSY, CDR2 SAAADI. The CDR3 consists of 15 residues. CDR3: CASSDAGNSGNTIYF. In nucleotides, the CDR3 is TGCGCCAGCAGTGATGCAGGGAACTCTGGAAACACCATATATTTT.

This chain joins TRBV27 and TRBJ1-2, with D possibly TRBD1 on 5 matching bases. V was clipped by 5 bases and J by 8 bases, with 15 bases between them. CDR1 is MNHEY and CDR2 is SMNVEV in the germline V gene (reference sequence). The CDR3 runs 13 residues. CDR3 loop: CASSTRDLWGYTF. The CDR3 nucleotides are TGTGCCAGCAGTACAAGGGACCTGTGGGGCTACACCTTC.

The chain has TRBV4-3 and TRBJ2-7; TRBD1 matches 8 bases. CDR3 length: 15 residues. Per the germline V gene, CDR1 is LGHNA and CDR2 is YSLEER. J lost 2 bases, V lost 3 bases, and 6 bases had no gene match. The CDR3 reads CASSQPGTGAYEQYF. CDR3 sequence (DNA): TGCGCCAGCAGCCAGCCCGGGACAGGCGCCTACGAGCAGTACTTC.

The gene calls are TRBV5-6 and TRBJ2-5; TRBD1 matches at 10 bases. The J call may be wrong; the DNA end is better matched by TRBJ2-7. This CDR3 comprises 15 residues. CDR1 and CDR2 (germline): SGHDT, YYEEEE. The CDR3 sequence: CASQGIGQGEHEQYF. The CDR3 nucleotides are TGTGCCAGTCAGGGCATTGGACAGGGGGAACACGAGCAGTACTTC.